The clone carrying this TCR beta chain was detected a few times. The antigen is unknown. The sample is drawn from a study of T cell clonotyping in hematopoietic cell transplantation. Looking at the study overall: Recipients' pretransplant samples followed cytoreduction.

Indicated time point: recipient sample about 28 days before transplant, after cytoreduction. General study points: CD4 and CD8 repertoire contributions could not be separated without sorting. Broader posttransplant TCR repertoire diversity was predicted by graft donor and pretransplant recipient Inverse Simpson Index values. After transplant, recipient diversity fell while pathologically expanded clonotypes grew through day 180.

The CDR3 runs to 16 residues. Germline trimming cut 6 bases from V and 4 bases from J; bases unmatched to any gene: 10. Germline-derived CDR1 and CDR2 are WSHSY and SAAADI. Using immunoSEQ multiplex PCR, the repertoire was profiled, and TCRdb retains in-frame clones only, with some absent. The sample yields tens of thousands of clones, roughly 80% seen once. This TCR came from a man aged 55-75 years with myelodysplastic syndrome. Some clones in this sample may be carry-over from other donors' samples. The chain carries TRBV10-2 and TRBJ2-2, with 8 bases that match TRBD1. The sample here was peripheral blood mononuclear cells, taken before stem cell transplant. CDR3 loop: CASRNAVTGGTGELFF. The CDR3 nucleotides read TGCGCCAGCAGGAACGCCGTAACAGGGGGCACCGGGGAGCTGTTTTTT.